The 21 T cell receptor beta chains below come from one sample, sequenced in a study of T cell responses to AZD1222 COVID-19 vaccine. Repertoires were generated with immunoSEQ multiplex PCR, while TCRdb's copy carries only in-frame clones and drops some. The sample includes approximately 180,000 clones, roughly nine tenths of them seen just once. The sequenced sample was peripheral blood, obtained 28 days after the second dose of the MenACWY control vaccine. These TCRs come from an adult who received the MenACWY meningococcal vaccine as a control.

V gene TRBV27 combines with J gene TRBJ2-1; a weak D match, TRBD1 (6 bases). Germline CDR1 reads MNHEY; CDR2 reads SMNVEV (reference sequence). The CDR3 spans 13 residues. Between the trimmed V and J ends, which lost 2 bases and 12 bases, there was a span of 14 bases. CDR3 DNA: TGTGCCAGCAGTTTACAGGACCGCAGGGGGCAGTTCTTC. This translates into CASSLQDRRGQFF.

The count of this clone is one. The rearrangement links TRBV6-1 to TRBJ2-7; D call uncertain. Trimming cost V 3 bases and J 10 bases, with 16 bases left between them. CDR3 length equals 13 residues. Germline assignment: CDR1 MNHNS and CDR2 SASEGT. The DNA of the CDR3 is TGTGCCAGCAGTGACCAATCCCTAGGGCACCAGTACTTC. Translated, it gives CASSDQSLGHQYF.

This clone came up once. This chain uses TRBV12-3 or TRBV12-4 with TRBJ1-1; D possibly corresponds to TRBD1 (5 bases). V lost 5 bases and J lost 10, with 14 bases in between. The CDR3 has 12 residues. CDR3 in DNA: TGTGCCAGCAGTCAGACAGCAGGGACAGCTTTCTTT. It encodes CASSQTAGTAFF.

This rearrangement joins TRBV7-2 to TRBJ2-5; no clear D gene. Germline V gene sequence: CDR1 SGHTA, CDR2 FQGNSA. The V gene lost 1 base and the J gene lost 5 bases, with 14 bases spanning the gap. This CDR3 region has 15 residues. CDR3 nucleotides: TGTGCCAGCAGCTTAGGGATTATGGTTAGGGAGACCCAGTACTTC. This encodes CASSLGIMVRETQYF. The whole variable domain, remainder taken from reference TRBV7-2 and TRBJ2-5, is GAGVSQSPSNKVTEKGKDVELRCDPISGHTALYWYRQSLGQGLEFLIYFQGNSAPDKSGLPSDRFSAERTGGSVSTLTIQRTQQEDSAVYLCASSLGIMVRETQYFGPGTRLLVL.

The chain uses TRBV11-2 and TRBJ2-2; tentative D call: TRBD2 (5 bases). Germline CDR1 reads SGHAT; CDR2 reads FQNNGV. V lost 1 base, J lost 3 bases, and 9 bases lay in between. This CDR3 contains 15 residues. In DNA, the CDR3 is TGTGCCAGCAGCTTAGTTTCCGGGGACACCGGGGAGCTGTTTTTT. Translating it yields CASSLVSGDTGELFF.

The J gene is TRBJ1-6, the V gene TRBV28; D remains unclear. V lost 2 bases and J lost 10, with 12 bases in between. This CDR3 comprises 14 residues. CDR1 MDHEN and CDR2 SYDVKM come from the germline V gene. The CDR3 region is CASSLGPGKSPLHF. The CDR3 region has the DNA TGTGCCAGCAGTTTAGGGCCGGGGAAGTCACCCCTCCACTTT.

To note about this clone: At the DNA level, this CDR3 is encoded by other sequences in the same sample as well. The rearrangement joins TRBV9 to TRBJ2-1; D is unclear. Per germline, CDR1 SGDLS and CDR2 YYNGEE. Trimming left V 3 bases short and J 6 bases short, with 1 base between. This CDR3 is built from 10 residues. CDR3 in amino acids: CASSGNEQFF. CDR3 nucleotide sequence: TGTGCCAGCAGCGGCAATGAGCAGTTCTTC.

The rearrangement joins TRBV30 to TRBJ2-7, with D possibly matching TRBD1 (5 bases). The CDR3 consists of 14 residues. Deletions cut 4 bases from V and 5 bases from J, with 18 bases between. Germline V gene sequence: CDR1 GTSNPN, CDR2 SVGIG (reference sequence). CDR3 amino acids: CAWKGSPKAHEQYF. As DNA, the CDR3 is TGTGCCTGGAAGGGGTCCCCAAAGGCCCACGAGCAGTACTTC.

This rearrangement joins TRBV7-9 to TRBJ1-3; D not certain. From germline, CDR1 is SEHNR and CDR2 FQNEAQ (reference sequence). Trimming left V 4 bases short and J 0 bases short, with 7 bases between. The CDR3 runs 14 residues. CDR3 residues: CASSWGYSGNTIYF. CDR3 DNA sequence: TGTGCCAGCAGCTGGGGATACTCTGGAAACACCATATATTTT.

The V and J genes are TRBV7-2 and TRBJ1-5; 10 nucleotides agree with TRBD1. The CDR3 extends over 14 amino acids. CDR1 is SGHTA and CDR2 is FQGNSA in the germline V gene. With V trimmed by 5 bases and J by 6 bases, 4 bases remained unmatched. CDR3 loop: CASSPGQGSQPQHF. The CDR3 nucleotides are TGTGCCAGCAGCCCGGGACAGGGGAGTCAGCCCCAGCATTTT. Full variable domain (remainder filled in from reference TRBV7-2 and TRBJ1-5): GAGVSQSPSNKVTEKGKDVELRCDPISGHTALYWYRQSLGQGLEFLIYFQGNSAPDKSGLPSDRFSAERTGGSVSTLTIQRTQQEDSAVYLCASSPGQGSQPQHFGDGTRLSIL.

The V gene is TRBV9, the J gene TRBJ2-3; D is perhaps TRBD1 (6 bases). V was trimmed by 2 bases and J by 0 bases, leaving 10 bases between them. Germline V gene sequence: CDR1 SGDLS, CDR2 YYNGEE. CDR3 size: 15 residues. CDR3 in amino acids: CASSVDSPSTDTQYF. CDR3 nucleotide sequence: TGTGCCAGCAGCGTGGACAGCCCTAGCACAGATACGCAGTATTTT. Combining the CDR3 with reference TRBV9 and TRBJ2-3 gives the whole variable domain DSGVTQTPKHLITATGQRVTLRCSPRSGDLSVYWYQQSLDQGLQFLIQYYNGEERAKGNILERFSAQQFPDLHSELNLSSLELGDSALYFCASSVDSPSTDTQYFGPGTRLTVL.

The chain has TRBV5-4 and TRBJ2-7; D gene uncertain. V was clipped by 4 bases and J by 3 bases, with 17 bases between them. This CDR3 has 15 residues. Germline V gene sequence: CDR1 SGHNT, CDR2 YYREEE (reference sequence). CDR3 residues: CASSPAPKVGYEQYF. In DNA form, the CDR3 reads TGTGCCAGCAGCCCGGCGCCCAAAGTAGGCTACGAGCAGTACTTC.

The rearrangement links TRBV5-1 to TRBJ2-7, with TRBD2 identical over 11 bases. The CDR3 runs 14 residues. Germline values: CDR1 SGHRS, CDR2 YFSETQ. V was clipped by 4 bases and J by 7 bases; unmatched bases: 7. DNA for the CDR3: TGCGCCAGCAGCACTACTAGCGGGAGCCGAGAGCAGTACTTC. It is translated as CASSTTSGSREQYF.

In DNA, the CDR3 is TGTGCCTGGAGTCCCCACGGAGATACGCAGTATTTT. Translation: CAWSPHGDTQYF. The chain employs TRBV30 and TRBJ2-3; no clear D. CDR1 is GTSNPN and CDR2 is SVGIG in the germline V gene (reference sequence). CDR3 length equals 12 residues. V dropped 2 bases and J dropped 5 bases, with 8 bases sitting between them.

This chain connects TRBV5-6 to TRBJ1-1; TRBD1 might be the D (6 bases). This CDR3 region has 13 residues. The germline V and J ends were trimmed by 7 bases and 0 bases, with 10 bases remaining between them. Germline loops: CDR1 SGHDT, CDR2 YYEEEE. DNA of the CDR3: TGTGCCAGCTGGGGGCGGATGAACACTGAAGCTTTCTTT. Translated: CASWGRMNTEAFF.

This CDR3 is CASSFRPGDYGYTF. The DNA for the CDR3 is TGTGCCAGCAGTTTCCGGCCTGGAGACTATGGCTACACCTTC. This sequence joins TRBV27 and TRBJ1-2; no clear D. V lost 3 bases and J 3 bases, leaving 11 bases between the germline ends. The CDR3 has 14 residues. CDR1 and CDR2 (germline): MNHEY, SMNVEV (reference sequence).

The CDR3 DNA sequence: TGTGCCAGCAGTTTAGTTCAGGGCTACGAGCAGTACTTC. Its protein is CASSLVQGYEQYF. The chain carries TRBV12-3 or TRBV12-4 and TRBJ2-7, with D perhaps TRBD1 (5 bases). The ends were cut back, 1 base at V and 3 bases at J, with 7 bases in the middle. The CDR3 runs 13 residues.

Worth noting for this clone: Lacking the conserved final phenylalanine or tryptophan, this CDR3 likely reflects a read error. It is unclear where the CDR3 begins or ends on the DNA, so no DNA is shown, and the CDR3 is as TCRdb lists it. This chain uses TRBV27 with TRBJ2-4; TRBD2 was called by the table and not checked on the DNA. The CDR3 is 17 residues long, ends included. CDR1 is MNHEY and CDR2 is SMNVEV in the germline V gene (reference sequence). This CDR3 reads CASSLRHYGTSGSPPPR.

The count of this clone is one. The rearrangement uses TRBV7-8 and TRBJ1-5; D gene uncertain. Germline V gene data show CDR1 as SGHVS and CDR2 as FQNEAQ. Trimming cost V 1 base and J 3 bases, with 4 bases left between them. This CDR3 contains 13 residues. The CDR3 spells CASSLESNQPQHF. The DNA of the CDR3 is TGTGCCAGCAGCTTAGAATCCAATCAGCCCCAGCATTTT.

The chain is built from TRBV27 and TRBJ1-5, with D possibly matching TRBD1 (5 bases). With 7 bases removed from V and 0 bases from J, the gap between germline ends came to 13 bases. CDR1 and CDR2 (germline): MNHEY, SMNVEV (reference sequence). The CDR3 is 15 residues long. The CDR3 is CASIPTGASNQPQHF. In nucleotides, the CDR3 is TGTGCCAGCATACCCACAGGAGCTAGCAATCAGCCCCAGCATTTT.

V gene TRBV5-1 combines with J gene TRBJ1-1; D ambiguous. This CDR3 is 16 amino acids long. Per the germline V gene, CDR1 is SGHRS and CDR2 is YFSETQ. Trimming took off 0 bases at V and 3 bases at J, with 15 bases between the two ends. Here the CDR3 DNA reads TGCGCCAGCAGCTTGGATGGTTTAGGGTCGGACACTGAAGCTTTCTTT. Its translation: CASSLDGLGSDTEAFF.